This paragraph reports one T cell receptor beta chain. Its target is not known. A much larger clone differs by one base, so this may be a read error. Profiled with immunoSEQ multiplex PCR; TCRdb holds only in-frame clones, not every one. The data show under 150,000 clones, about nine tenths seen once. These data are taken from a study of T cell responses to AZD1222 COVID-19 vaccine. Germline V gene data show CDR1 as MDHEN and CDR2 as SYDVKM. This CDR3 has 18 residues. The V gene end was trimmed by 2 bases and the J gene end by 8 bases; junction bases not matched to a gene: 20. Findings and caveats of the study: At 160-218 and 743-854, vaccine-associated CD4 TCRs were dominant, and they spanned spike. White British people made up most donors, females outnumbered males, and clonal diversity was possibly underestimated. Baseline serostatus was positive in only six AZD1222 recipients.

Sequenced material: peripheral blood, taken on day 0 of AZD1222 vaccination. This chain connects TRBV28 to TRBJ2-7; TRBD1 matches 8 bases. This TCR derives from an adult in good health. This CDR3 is CASSLVPFQGAMLHKQYF. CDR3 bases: TGTGCCAGCAGTTTAGTGCCCTTTCAGGGGGCGATGCTCCACAAGCAGTACTTC.